Below, 5 T cell receptor beta chains from the same sample are listed, as sequenced in a study of T cell changes during pregnancy in multiple sclerosis. Only in-frame clones appear in the TCRdb table, and some are missing; sequencing was by immunoSEQ multiplex PCR. The sample carries more than 10,000 clones, about 91% recorded once. Sequences were derived from CD8+ T cells from peripheral blood mononuclear cells, sampled in the second trimester of pregnancy. The receptors were sampled from a female donor in good health, enrolled as a control in a pregnancy study.

Only one count was recorded for this clone. The genes are TRBV27 and TRBJ2-1; 8 bases agree with TRBD2. CDR1 and CDR2 (germline): MNHEY, SMNVEV (reference sequence). The CDR3 is made up of 15 amino acids. The J segment lost 4 bases and the V segment lost 3 bases, leaving 5 bases of the junction unmatched. CDR3 sequence (DNA): TGTGCCAGCAGTTTGGGGCCTAGCGGGTACAATGAGCAGTTCTTC. Its translation is CASSLGPSGYNEQFF.

The chain employs TRBV28 and TRBJ2-5; 8 bases agree with TRBD2. This CDR3 is 16 amino acids long. In germline, CDR1 is MDHEN, CDR2 SYDVKM. With 3 bases clipped from V and 5 bases from J, the junction kept 11 bases outside the gene matches. CDR3 DNA: TGTGCCAGCAGTTTGGTGGTGGCGGGAGGTGGCGAGACCCAGTACTTC. It encodes CASSLVVAGGGETQYF.

V usage is TRBV30 and J usage is TRBJ2-1, with a weak D call TRBD1 (6 bases). V lost 8 bases and J lost 0, with 23 bases in between. This CDR3 comprises 17 residues. CDR1 is GTSNPN, CDR2 SVGIG, per germline (reference sequence). The CDR3 bases are TGTGCCGGAACATTCACCGGGACAAGGGCCTCCTACAATGAGCAGTTCTTC. The encoded protein is CAGTFTGTRASYNEQFF.

This sequence joins TRBV6-5 and TRBJ1-1; 7 bases are shared with TRBD1. The CDR3 spans 14 residues. V lost 5 bases and J lost 2; bases outside the gene matches: 5. Germline lookup yields CDR1 MNHEY and CDR2 SVGAGI. The CDR3 spells CASSRRDSNTEAFF. Written as DNA, the CDR3 is TGTGCCAGCAGTCGACGGGACAGCAACACTGAAGCTTTCTTT.

This clone was recorded only once. This chain uses TRBV6-5 with TRBJ2-7; 7 nucleotides match TRBD1. After removal of 5 bases from V and 2 bases from J, the junction contained 6 bases not matched to a gene. The CDR3 totals 14 residues. Germline assignment: CDR1 MNHEY and CDR2 SVGAGI. CDR3 in amino acids: CASSPRTGPYEQYF. CDR3 DNA sequence: TGTGCCAGCAGTCCCCGGACAGGTCCCTACGAGCAGTACTTC.